This T cell receptor beta chain was sequenced for a study of T cells in Graves' hyperthyroidism and ophthalmopathy. This clonotype was recorded a few times. Its antigen is unknown. There were TCR beta CDR3 regions amplified from RNA transcripts. During a first-round RT-PCR of the TCR CDR3, the HTBI primer set was used. TCRdb redid the calling of the multiplex PCR reads with MiXCR, one entry per CDR3 protein. The profile shows fewer than 800,000 distinct CDR3 sequences, 16% of them singletons. Study results and caveats: Researchers found most expanded thyroid clonotypes above 0.001 in blood as well. Ophthalmopathy stood apart from stable hyperthyroidism in a 13 V-J model.

Looked up from germline, CDR1 is SGDLS and CDR2 is YYNGEE. V gave up 10 bases and J gave up 8 bases, with 15 bases separating them. The CDR3 has 11 residues. The sample was blood. The TCR sequence derives from a man aged 18 to 29 with Graves' hyperthyroidism. The chain uses TRBV9 and TRBJ1-2; D is unclear. The CDR3 DNA sequence: TGTGCCCACGGTGGGCCGGGCGGCTACACCTTC. Its translation is CAHGGPGGYTF.